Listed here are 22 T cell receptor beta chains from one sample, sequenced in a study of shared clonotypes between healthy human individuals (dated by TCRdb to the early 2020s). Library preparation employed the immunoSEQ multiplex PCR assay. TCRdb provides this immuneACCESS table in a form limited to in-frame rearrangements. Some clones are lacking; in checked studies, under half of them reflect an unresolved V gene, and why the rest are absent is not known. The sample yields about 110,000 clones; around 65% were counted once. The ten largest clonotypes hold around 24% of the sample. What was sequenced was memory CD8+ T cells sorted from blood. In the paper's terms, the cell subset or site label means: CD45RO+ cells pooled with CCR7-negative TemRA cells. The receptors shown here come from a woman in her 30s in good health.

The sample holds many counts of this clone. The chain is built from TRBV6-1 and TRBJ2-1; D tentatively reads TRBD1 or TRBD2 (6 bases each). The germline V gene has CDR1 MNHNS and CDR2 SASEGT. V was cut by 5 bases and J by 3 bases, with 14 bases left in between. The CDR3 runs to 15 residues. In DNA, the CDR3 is TGTGCCAGCAGTCCCAGCGGAGGGGGCTACAATGAGCAGTTCTTC. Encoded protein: CASSPSGGGYNEQFF.

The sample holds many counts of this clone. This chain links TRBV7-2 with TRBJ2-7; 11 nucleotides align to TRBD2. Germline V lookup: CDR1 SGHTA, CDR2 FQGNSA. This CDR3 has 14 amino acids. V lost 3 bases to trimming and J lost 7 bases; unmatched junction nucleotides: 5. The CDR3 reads CASSFASGRFEQYF. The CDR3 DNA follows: TGTGCCAGCAGCTTTGCTAGCGGGAGGTTTGAGCAGTACTTC.

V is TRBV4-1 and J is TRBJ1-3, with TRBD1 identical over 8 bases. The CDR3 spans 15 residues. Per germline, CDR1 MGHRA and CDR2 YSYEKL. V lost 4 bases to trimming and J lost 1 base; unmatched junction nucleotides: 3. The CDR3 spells CASSPTGGSGNTIYF. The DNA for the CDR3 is TGCGCCAGCAGCCCCACAGGGGGTTCTGGAAACACCATATATTTT.

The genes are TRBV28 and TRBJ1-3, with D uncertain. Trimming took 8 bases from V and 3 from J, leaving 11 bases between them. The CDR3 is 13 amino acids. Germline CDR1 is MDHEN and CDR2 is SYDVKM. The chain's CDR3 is CASRVAGGNTIYF. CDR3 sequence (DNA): TGTGCCAGCCGTGTAGCGGGTGGAAACACCATATATTTT.

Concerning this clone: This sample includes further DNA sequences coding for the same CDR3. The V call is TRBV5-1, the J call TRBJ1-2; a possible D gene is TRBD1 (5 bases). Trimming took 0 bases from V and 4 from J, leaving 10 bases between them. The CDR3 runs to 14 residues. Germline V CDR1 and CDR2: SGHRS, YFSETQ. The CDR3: CASSLGQGSYGYTF. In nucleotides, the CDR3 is TGCGCCAGCAGCTTGGGTCAGGGCAGCTATGGCTACACCTTC. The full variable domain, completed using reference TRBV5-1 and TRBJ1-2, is KAGVTQTPRYLIKTRGQQVTLSCSPISGHRSVSWYQQTPGQGLQFLFEYFSETQRNKGNFPGRFSGRQFSNSRSEMNVSTLELGDSALYLCASSLGQGSYGYTFGSGTRLTVV.

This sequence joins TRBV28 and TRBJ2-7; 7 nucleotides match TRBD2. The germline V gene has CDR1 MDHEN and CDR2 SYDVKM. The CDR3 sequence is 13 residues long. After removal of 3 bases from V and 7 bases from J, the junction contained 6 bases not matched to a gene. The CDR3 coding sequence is TGTGCCAGCAGTTTCCCTGGGGGGGATGAGCAGTACTTC. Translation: CASSFPGGDEQYF.

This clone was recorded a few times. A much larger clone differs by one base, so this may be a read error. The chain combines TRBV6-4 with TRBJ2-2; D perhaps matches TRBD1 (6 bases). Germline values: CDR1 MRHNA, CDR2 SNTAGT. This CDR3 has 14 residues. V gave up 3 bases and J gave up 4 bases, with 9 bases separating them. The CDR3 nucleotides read TGTGCCAGCAGTGAGGGGGCTAGCACCGGGGAGCTGTTTTTT. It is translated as CASSEGASTGELFF.

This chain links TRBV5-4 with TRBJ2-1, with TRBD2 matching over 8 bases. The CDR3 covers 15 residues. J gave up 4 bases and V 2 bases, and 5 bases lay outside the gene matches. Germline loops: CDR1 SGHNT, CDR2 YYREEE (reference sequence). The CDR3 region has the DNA TGTGCCAGCAGCTTCGACACGGGAGGGTACAATGAGCAGTTCTTC. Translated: CASSFDTGGYNEQFF.

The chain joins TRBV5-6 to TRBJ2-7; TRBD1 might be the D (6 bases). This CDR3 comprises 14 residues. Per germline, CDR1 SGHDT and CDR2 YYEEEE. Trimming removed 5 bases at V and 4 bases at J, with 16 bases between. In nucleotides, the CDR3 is TGTGCCAGCAGTACTCCGGGACATACATACGAGCAGTACTTC. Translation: CASSTPGHTYEQYF. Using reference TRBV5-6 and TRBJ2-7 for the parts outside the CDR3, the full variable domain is DAGVTQSPTHLIKTRGQQVTLRCSPKSGHDTVSWYQQALGQGPQFIFQYYEEEERQRGNFPDRFSGHQFPNYSSELNVNALLLGDSALYLCASSTPGHTYEQYFGPGTRLTVT.

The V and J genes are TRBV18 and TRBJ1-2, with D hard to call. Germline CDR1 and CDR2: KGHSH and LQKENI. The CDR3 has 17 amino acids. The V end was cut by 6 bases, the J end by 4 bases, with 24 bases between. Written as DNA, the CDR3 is TGTGCCAGCTCTATATTATCCCGGCATCCCGTGTTCTATGGCTACACCTTC. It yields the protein CASSILSRHPVFYGYTF.

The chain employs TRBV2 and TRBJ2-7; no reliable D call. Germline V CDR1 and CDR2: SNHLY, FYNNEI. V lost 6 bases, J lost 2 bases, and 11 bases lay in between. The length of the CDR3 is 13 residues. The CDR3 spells CASSAAEPYEQYF. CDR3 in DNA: TGTGCCAGCAGCGCCGCGGAGCCCTACGAGCAGTACTTC.

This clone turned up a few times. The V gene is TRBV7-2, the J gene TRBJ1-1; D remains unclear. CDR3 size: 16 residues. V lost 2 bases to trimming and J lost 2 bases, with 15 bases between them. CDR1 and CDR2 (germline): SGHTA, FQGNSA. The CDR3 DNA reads TGTGCCAGCAGCTTATGGCCGCTCGAGGGAAACACTGAAGCTTTCTTT. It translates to CASSLWPLEGNTEAFF.

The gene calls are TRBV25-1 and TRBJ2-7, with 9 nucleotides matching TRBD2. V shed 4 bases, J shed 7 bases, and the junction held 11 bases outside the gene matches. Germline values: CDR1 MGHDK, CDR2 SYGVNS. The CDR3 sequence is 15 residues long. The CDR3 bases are TGTGCCAGCAGTGGTAGCGGGAGCAGCCCAGGTGAGCAGTACTTC. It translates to CASSGSGSSPGEQYF.

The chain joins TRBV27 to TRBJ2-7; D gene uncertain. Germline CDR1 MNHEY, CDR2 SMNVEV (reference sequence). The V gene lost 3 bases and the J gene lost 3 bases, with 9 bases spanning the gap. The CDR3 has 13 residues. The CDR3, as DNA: TGTGCCAGCAGTTTCTACAGTGGCTACGAGCAGTACTTC. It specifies CASSFYSGYEQYF.

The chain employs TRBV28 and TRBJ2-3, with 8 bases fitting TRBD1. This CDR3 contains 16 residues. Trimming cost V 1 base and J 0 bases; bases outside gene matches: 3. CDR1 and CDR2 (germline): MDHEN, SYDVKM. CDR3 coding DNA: TGTGCCAGCAGTTTATCTTGGGACAGGAGCACAGATACGCAGTATTTT. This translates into CASSLSWDRSTDTQYF.

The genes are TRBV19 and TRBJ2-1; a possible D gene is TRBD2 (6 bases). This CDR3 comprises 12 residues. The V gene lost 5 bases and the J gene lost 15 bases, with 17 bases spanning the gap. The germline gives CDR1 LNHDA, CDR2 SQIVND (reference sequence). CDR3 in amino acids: CASSSSSERRFF. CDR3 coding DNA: TGTGCCAGTAGTTCTTCTAGCGAAAGGAGGTTCTTC.

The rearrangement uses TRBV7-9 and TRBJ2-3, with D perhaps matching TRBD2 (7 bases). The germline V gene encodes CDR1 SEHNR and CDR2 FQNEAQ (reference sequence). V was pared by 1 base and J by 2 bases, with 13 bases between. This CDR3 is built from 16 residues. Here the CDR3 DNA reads TGTGCCAGCAGCTTAGTGGCGGGGGCTTTCACAGATACGCAGTATTTT. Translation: CASSLVAGAFTDTQYF.

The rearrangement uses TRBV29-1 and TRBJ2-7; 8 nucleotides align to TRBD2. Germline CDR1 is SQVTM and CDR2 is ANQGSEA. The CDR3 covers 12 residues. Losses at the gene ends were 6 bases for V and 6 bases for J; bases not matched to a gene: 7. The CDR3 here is CSVGLGTLEQYF. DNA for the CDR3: TGCAGCGTGGGACTAGGGACCCTCGAGCAGTACTTC.

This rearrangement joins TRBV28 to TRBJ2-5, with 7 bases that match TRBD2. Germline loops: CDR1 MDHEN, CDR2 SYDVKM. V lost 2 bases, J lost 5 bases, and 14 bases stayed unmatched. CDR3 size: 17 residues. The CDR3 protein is CASSLQGVREWWETQYF. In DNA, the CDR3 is TGTGCCAGCAGTTTACAAGGCGTGCGGGAGTGGTGGGAGACCCAGTACTTC.

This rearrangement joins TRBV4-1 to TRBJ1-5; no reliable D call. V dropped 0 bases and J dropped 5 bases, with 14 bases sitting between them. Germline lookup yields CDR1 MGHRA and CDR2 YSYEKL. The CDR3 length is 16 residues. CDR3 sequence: CASSQEYGGIHQPQHF. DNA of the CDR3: TGCGCCAGCAGCCAAGAGTATGGCGGGATCCATCAGCCCCAGCATTTT.

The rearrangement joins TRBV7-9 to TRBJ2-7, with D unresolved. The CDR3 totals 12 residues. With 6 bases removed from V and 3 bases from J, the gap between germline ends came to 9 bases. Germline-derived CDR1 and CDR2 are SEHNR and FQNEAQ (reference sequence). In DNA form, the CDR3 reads TGTGCCAGCAGTCTTATCAACTACGAGCAGTACTTC. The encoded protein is CASSLINYEQYF. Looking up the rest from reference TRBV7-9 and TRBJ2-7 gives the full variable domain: DTGVSQNPRHKITKRGQNVTFRCDPISEHNRLYWYRQTLGQGPEFLTYFQNEAQLEKSRLLSDRFSAERPKGSFSTLEIQRTEQGDSAMYLCASSLINYEQYFGPGTRLTVT.

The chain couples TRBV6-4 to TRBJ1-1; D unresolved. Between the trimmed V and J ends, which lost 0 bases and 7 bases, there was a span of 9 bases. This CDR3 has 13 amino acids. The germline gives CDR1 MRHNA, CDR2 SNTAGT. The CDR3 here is CASSDSRVGEAFF. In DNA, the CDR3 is TGTGCCAGCAGTGACTCCCGGGTAGGTGAAGCTTTCTTT.